This TCR beta chain was profiled in a study of TIL therapy for anti-PD-1-resistant metastatic lung cancer. Time point noted: pre-treatment sample, taken before nivolumab and TIL therapy. The CDR3 is 14 residues long. Between the trimmed V and J ends, which lost 2 bases and 5 bases, there was a span of 12 bases. Germline V lookup: CDR1 SEHNR, CDR2 FQNEAQ (reference sequence). The immunoSEQ assay was v3. This table comes from immunoSEQ multiplex PCR, and its TCRdb copy is limited to in-frame clones, with some not included. The sample lists under 20,000 clones, almost 80% occurring once. The chain joins TRBV7-9 to TRBJ2-5; D is unclear. Sequenced material: blood, taken at baseline. This TCR derives from a person aged 25 to 80 with non-small cell lung cancer. The CDR3 DNA sequence: TGTGCCAGCAGCTTATCCTTGGGGTGGGAGACCCAGTACTTC. Translated: CASSLSLGWETQYF. Filled out from reference TRBV7-9 and TRBJ2-5, the complete variable domain reads DTGVSQNPRHKITKRGQNVTFRCDPISEHNRLYWYRQTLGQGPEFLTYFQNEAQLEKSRLLSDRFSAERPKGSFSTLEIQRTEQGDSAMYLCASSLSLGWETQYFGPGTRLLVL.